This passage covers 30 T cell receptor beta chains from one sample sequenced in a study of beta chain features in type 1 diabetes. Expressed TCRB transcripts were sequenced because the entire RNA isolate underwent reverse transcription. Profiling relied on immunoSEQ multiplex PCR, and the TCRdb table lists in-frame clones only, not all of them. The sample yields more than 150,000 clones, approximately 8.4% seen once. Sample: central memory CD4+ T cells from blood. The receptors come from a young woman in good health.

The V call is TRBV7-9, the J call TRBJ2-7, with 8 bases fitting TRBD2. Unmatched junction bases numbered 9, after V lost 5 bases and J lost 6 bases. Germline assignment: CDR1 SEHNR and CDR2 FQNEAQ (reference sequence). This CDR3 spans 14 amino acids. The CDR3 region has the DNA TGTGCCAGCAGCCGCGCGGGAGGATCGGGCGAGCAGTACTTC. The encoded protein is CASSRAGGSGEQYF.

The rearrangement joins TRBV7-3 to TRBJ2-3; 10 bases are shared with TRBD2. CDR1 and CDR2 (germline): SGHTA, FQGTGA. V shed 5 bases, J shed 6 bases, and the junction held 5 bases outside the gene matches. This CDR3 contains 14 residues. The CDR3 loop is CASSLQAGGDTQYF. CDR3 in DNA: TGTGCCAGCAGCCTTCAAGCGGGGGGGGATACGCAGTATTTT.

Comment on this clone: The junction differs from germline at one of its ends, possibly a read error. The CDR3 loop reads CASSLAPGTYNEQFF. The CDR3 DNA follows: TGTGCTAGCAGCTTAGCTCCGGGGACCTACAATGAGCAGTTCTTC. The V gene is TRBV7-7, the J gene TRBJ2-1; a possible D gene is TRBD2 (5 bases). CDR1 and CDR2 from the germline V gene are SSHAT and FNYEAQ (reference sequence). The CDR3 has 15 residues.

J is TRBJ1-2 and V is TRBV18; possible D gene TRBD1, 5 bases. Between the trimmed V and J ends, which lost 6 bases and 4 bases, there was a span of 21 bases. Germline CDR1 reads KGHSH; CDR2 reads LQKENI. This CDR3 comprises 16 residues. CDR3 region: CASSPLQEPSGYGYTF. DNA of the CDR3: TGTGCCAGCTCGCCATTACAGGAACCGTCTGGCTATGGCTACACCTTC.

The V and J genes are TRBV7-2 and TRBJ2-7; possible D gene TRBD2, 5 bases. The CDR3 has 12 amino acids. The germline V gene has CDR1 SGHTA and CDR2 FQGNSA. The V gene lost 4 bases and the J gene lost 7 bases, with 11 bases spanning the gap. The CDR3 nucleotides are TGTGCCAGCAGCTCTCCCACTAGGGAGCAGTACTTC. Translating it yields CASSSPTREQYF.

The chain carries TRBV2 and TRBJ2-1, with 11 bases aligning to TRBD2. The ends lost 2 bases at V and 9 bases at J; junction bases unmatched: 3. Germline V CDR1 and CDR2: SNHLY, FYNNEI. This CDR3 is built from 14 residues. The CDR3 DNA sequence: TGTGCCAGCAGTGAAACAACTAGCGGGGGTGAGCAGTTCTTC. This gives the protein CASSETTSGGEQFF.

This clone was detected a few times. This chain connects TRBV5-1 to TRBJ1-2; 10 bases line up with TRBD1. CDR1 and CDR2 (germline): SGHRS, YFSETQ. V was pared by 4 bases and J by 6 bases, with 9 bases of the junction left unmatched. The CDR3 length is 15 residues. CDR3 amino acids: CASSLSGTGEDGYTF. The CDR3 coding sequence is TGCGCCAGCAGCCTCTCCGGGACAGGGGAGGATGGCTACACCTTC.

This clone was detected many times. The rearrangement links TRBV30 to TRBJ1-4; D is unclear. Trimming removed 0 bases from V and 8 bases from J, with 10 bases in between. The germline CDR1 and CDR2 sequences are GTSNPN and SVGIG (reference sequence). This CDR3 contains 13 residues. This CDR3 is CAWSVSDFEKLFF. In nucleotides, the CDR3 is TGTGCCTGGAGTGTATCGGACTTCGAAAAACTGTTTTTT.

This chain links TRBV7-2 with TRBJ1-2; 7 nucleotides line up with TRBD1. The trim removed 0 bases at V and 8 bases at J, leaving 6 bases unmatched. The germline CDR1 and CDR2 sequences are SGHTA and FQGNSA. CDR3 length: 14 amino acids. CDR3 protein: CASSLADRGHGYTF. The CDR3 DNA is TGTGCCAGCAGCTTAGCGGATAGGGGGCACGGCTACACCTTC.

The chain links TRBV2 to TRBJ2-1; D perhaps matches TRBD1 (6 bases). Trimming took off 4 bases at V and 2 bases at J, with 9 bases between the two ends. The CDR3 spans 14 residues. The germline gives CDR1 SNHLY, CDR2 FYNNEI. CDR3 residues: CASSVRGTYNEQFF. The DNA for the CDR3 is TGTGCCAGCAGTGTGAGGGGGACCTACAATGAGCAGTTCTTC.

The chain employs TRBV2 and TRBJ1-2; no clear D. The CDR3 runs to 13 residues. Germline loops: CDR1 SNHLY, CDR2 FYNNEI. Trimming removed 1 base at V and 2 bases at J, with 5 bases between. CDR3 sequence reads: CASSEEQNYGYTF. As DNA, the CDR3 is TGTGCCAGCAGTGAAGAACAGAACTATGGCTACACCTTC.

This clone occurred a few times. V gene TRBV5-4 combines with J gene TRBJ2-5, with 12 bases that match TRBD2. The CDR3 has 16 amino acids. V trimming: 4 bases; J trimming: 3 bases; junction bases outside the gene matches: 7. CDR1 is SGHNT, CDR2 YYREEE, per germline (reference sequence). The CDR3 protein is CASSANLAGGKETQYF. The CDR3 region has the DNA TGTGCCAGCAGCGCTAACCTAGCGGGGGGGAAAGAGACCCAGTACTTC. Drawing the rest from reference TRBV5-4 and TRBJ2-5, the complete variable domain is ETGVTQSPTHLIKTRGQQVTLRCSSQSGHNTVSWYQQALGQGPQFIFQYYREEENGRGNFPPRFSGLQFPNYSSELNVNALELDDSALYLCASSANLAGGKETQYFGPGTRLLVL.

The chain's CDR3 is CSVVQEGNQPQHF. In DNA form, the CDR3 reads TGCAGCGTTGTTCAGGAAGGCAATCAGCCCCAGCATTTT. This sequence joins TRBV29-1 and TRBJ1-5; D gene unclear. Per germline, CDR1 SQVTM and CDR2 ANQGSEA. CDR3 length: 13 amino acids. Trimming cost V 4 bases and J 2 bases, with 9 bases left between them.

The chain employs TRBV6-5 and TRBJ1-2; D not resolved. This CDR3 spans 15 amino acids. Trimming removed 0 bases at V and 6 bases at J, with 14 bases between. CDR1 is MNHEY and CDR2 is SVGAGI in the germline V gene. The CDR3 DNA sequence: TGTGCCAGCAGTTACTCGAGGGCCAAGGAGGATGGCTACACCTTC. The encoded protein is CASSYSRAKEDGYTF.

The gene calls are TRBV30 and TRBJ2-3; TRBD2 might be the D (5 bases). The germline V gene has CDR1 GTSNPN and CDR2 SVGIG (reference sequence). The CDR3 runs 14 residues. Deletions cut 2 bases from V and 2 bases from J, with 11 bases between. The CDR3: CAWSRSGPTDTQYF. As DNA, the CDR3 is TGTGCCTGGAGTAGGAGCGGCCCCACAGATACGCAGTATTTT.

This chain connects TRBV4-3 to TRBJ2-1; weak D call: TRBD1 (6 bases). Germline V gene data show CDR1 as LGHNA and CDR2 as YSLEER. This CDR3 contains 15 residues. Between the trimmed V and J ends, which lost 0 bases and 1 base, there was a span of 7 bases. The DNA of the CDR3 is TGCGCCAGCAGCCAAGAAGGGGGTTCCTACAATGAGCAGTTCTTC. Amino acid sequence: CASSQEGGSYNEQFF.

This clone occurred a few times. The chain is built from TRBV10-3 and TRBJ2-3; D call uncertain. With 3 bases removed from V and 5 bases from J, the gap between germline ends came to 12 bases. CDR3 size: 14 residues. Germline values: CDR1 ENHRY, CDR2 SYGVKD. The CDR3 DNA reads as TGTGCCATCAGTGACTCGACATATGGAGATACGCAGTATTTT. It translates to CAISDSTYGDTQYF.

This clone was observed a few times. The V and J genes are TRBV30 and TRBJ2-7; D is possibly TRBD1 (6 bases). Trimming pared 0 bases from V and 2 bases from J, leaving 11 bases between. The germline CDR1 and CDR2 sequences are GTSNPN and SVGIG (reference sequence). The CDR3 totals 14 residues. The CDR3 DNA sequence: TGTGCCTGGAGTGTACAGGGTCTTACCTACGAGCAGTACTTC. This sequence encodes CAWSVQGLTYEQYF.

This clone has only a few counts. The chain joins TRBV5-5 to TRBJ2-5; 7 bases are a match to TRBD2. Germline CDR1 is SGHKS and CDR2 is YYEKEE (reference sequence). This CDR3 has 14 residues. Trimming removed 4 bases from V and 2 bases from J; junction bases left unmatched: 5. Here the CDR3 reads CASSRGTTQETQYF. CDR3 sequence (DNA): TGTGCCAGCAGCCGCGGGACTACACAAGAGACCCAGTACTTC.

The V gene is TRBV10-3, the J gene TRBJ1-2; 8 bases are shared with TRBD1. J gave up 8 bases and V 9 bases, and 8 bases lay outside the gene matches. The CDR3 spans 12 residues. Germline V gene data show CDR1 as ENHRY and CDR2 as SYGVKD. As DNA, the CDR3 is TGTGCCATTCAGGGGGCCGAGAAGGGCTACACCTTC. Translating gives CAIQGAEKGYTF.

This clone was detected a few times. This rearrangement joins TRBV7-2 to TRBJ2-1, with 7 bases identical to TRBD2. CDR3 length: 14 amino acids. Trimming at V came to 3 bases and at J to 6 bases, leaving 5 bases not matched to a gene. Per germline, CDR1 SGHTA and CDR2 FQGNSA. This chain's CDR3 is CASSFVGGSNEQFF. The CDR3 bases are TGTGCCAGCAGCTTCGTTGGCGGGAGCAATGAGCAGTTCTTC.

The rearrangement joins TRBV18 to TRBJ1-2; 7 nucleotides match TRBD1. Unmatched junction bases numbered 6, after V lost 2 bases and J lost 6 bases. Germline values: CDR1 KGHSH, CDR2 LQKENI. The CDR3 extends over 14 amino acids. CDR3 in amino acids: CASSPEFTGDGYTF. In DNA, the CDR3 is TGTGCCAGCTCACCAGAGTTCACAGGGGATGGCTACACCTTC.

This chain links TRBV9 with TRBJ1-5, with D perhaps matching TRBD1 (5 bases). V lost 0 bases to trimming and J lost 1 base, with 8 bases between them. This CDR3 has 15 residues. Germline V lookup: CDR1 SGDLS, CDR2 YYNGEE. The CDR3 nucleotides are TGTGCCAGCAGCGTAGAAGGGGCAAGCAATCAGCCCCAGCATTTT. It encodes CASSVEGASNQPQHF.

Concerning this clone itself: This sample also contains other DNA sequences that code for the same CDR3. The V call is TRBV5-1, the J call TRBJ2-5, with 10 bases identical to TRBD2. Per the germline V gene, CDR1 is SGHRS and CDR2 is YFSETQ. The CDR3 runs to 14 residues. The V gene end was trimmed by 3 bases and the J gene end by 3 bases; junction bases not matched to a gene: 2. CDR3 loop: CASSSGLAEETQYF. CDR3 sequence (DNA): TGCGCCAGCAGCTCAGGACTAGCGGAAGAGACCCAGTACTTC.

The rearrangement joins TRBV2 to TRBJ2-2, with a weak D call TRBD2 (6 bases). The V end was cut by 5 bases, the J end by 6 bases, with 10 bases between. The CDR3 runs to 13 residues. CDR1 and CDR2 from the germline V gene are SNHLY and FYNNEI. The chain's CDR3 is CASSRELAGELFF. The CDR3 DNA sequence: TGTGCCAGCAGTCGGGAGTTGGCCGGGGAGCTGTTTTTT.

This clone was counted between two and nine times. The V gene is TRBV18, the J gene TRBJ2-7, with 12 bases that match TRBD1. The CDR3 extends over 13 amino acids. Germline trimming cut 8 bases from V and 6 bases from J; bases unmatched to any gene: 5. Germline-derived CDR1 and CDR2 are KGHSH and LQKENI. The CDR3 sequence: CASQGQGAGEQYF. The CDR3 bases are TGTGCCAGCCAGGGACAGGGGGCTGGCGAGCAGTACTTC.

V is TRBV18 and J is TRBJ2-7; 10 nucleotides line up with TRBD2. Germline V gene sequence: CDR1 KGHSH, CDR2 LQKENI. The CDR3 totals 15 residues. Losses at the gene ends were 4 bases for V and 3 bases for J; bases not matched to a gene: 6. DNA for the CDR3: TGTGCCAGCTCACTTCTTTCTAGCGGGAGCTACGAGCAGTACTTC. Amino acids: CASSLLSSGSYEQYF.

The rearrangement links TRBV7-2 to TRBJ2-1, with 11 bases aligning to TRBD2. The CDR3 loop spans 16 amino acids. CDR1 and CDR2 from the germline V gene are SGHTA and FQGNSA. The trim removed 0 bases at V and 5 bases at J, leaving 3 bases unmatched. The CDR3 DNA reads TGTGCCAGCAGCTTAGCGGGACTAGCGGTAAACAATGAGCAGTTCTTC. Amino acids: CASSLAGLAVNNEQFF.

This clone was seen only a few times. The chain uses TRBV27 and TRBJ1-4, with D perhaps TRBD1 (5 bases). This CDR3 has 14 amino acids. CDR1 MNHEY and CDR2 SMNVEV come from the germline V gene (reference sequence). V lost 2 bases and J lost 11, with 15 bases in between. The chain's CDR3 is CASSLSGAPDKLFF. The DNA for the CDR3 is TGTGCCAGCAGTTTAAGCGGGGCGCCGGATAAACTGTTTTTT.

The chain couples TRBV11-2 to TRBJ2-6, with a weak D call TRBD1 (5 bases). CDR1 SGHAT and CDR2 FQNNGV come from the germline V gene. The CDR3 extends over 17 amino acids. Trimming left V 1 base short and J 4 bases short, with 14 bases between. CDR3 in amino acids: CASSLAPGSRGANVLTF. CDR3 nucleotide sequence: TGTGCCAGCAGCTTAGCGCCAGGGTCTAGGGGGGCCAACGTCCTGACTTTC.